This paragraph covers one TCR beta chain sequence. An input of roughly 0.5 to 1 ug of RNA was subjected to reverse transcription using random hexamers. The immunoSEQ assay covered 54 Vbeta and 13 Jbeta segments for CDR3. TCRdb recomputed calls from the immunoSEQ multiplex PCR reads with MiXCR, one row per CDR3 protein. Among some 160,000 distinct CDR3 sequences listed, 85% to 95% were seen once. Sequencing of TCR beta was performed on blood CD8+ and CD4+ T cells. The multiple sclerosis controls consisted of treatment-naive patients with relapsing-remitting disease, either stable or active. TEMRA cells were FACS-enriched and CD8+ and CD4+ T cells negatively isolated. These data come from a study of CD8 T cells in Susac syndrome. The germline V gene encodes CDR1 SQVTM and CDR2 ANQGSEA. The germline V and J ends were trimmed by 4 bases and 5 bases, with 20 bases remaining between them. CDR3 size: 15 residues.

This chain joins TRBV29-1 and TRBJ1-1; D unclear. The sequence was collected from a human donor with multiple sclerosis. Sequencing was carried out using CD8+ T cells from PBMCs. Written as DNA, the CDR3 is TGCAGCGTTGTGTTTTTGGCCCCCGGGGTAACTGAAGCTTTCTTT. Protein sequence: CSVVFLAPGVTEAFF.